This T cell receptor (beta chain) emerged from a study of vaccination and CD4 T cells after COVID-19. The CDR3 extends over 13 amino acids. The germline V gene has CDR1 KGHDR and CDR2 SFDVKD. Trimming shortened V by 2 bases and J by 7 bases, and 11 bases separated the two germline ends. Cultured CD4+ T cell DNA was sequenced using the Oncomine TCR Beta short-read assay. TCRdb re-analysed the PCR reads in MiXCR, keeping a single row per CDR3 protein. The sample holds 9,500 to 13,000 distinct CDR3 sequences, more than 65% seen once. Treatment noted: approximately 9-day PBMC culture with coronavirus spike peptide pools or control peptides (ViraFEST assay). Comment on this clonotype: Its matching antigen is unknown.

V gene TRBV24-1 combines with J gene TRBJ2-7; perhaps TRBD1 as D (7 bases). The receptor comes from a human donor who had recovered from COVID-19. Sequenced: CD4+ T cells from blood, cultured in vitro. CDR3 amino acids: CATSDYSGGEQYF. The CDR3 bases are TGTGCCACCAGTGATTATTCAGGGGGGGAGCAGTACTTC.